The 2 T cell receptor beta chains in this list originate from one sample, sequenced in a study of blood T cells in healthy people across ages. Together with a sample-barcoded 5' primer, a J-beta primer mix was included in a second PCR lasting roughly 6 to 12 cycles. TCRdb analysed the 5' RACE reads with MiXCR anew, one entry per CDR3 protein. The sample contains more than 500,000 distinct CDR3 sequences, about 26% of which appear only once. These data also formed part of another study, on T cells of mothers and their children.

Material for sequencing was blood. Receptors were obtained from a boy aged 2 to 10 in good health.

The genes are TRBV18 and TRBJ2-5; tentatively, D is TRBD1 (6 bases). The end of the DNA is better explained by TRBJ2-7, so the J call may be wrong. The CDR3 length is 16 residues. Per germline, CDR1 KGHSH and CDR2 LQKENI. The CDR3 is CASSQGFGQISYEQYF. The CDR3 DNA follows: TGTGCCAGCTCACAAGGATTCGGACAGATATCCTACGAGCAGTACTTC.

J is TRBJ2-1 and V is TRBV3-1, with 10 positions matching TRBD2. The CDR3 spans 15 residues. Germline CDR1 reads LGHDT; CDR2 reads YNNKEL (reference sequence). J was trimmed by 13 bases and V by 4 bases; bases with no gene match: 13. The CDR3 reads CASSREISSGGFQFF. As DNA, the CDR3 is TGTGCCAGCAGCCGCGAAATATCTAGCGGGGGTTTCCAGTTCTTC.